This TCR beta chain was documented in a study of Tregs in tolerant kidney transplant recipients. Sequenced by immunoSEQ multiplex PCR; TCRdb stores in-frame clones only, minus some. The sample consists of some 110,000 clones, about 90% of them appearing once. Note on this clone: The antigen is not known.

Germline assignment: CDR1 SGHRS and CDR2 YFSETQ. With 0 bases removed from V and 7 bases from J, the gap between germline ends came to 14 bases. CDR3 length: 15 amino acids. Study-level results: Findings come from small patient numbers and require larger validation. This study did not directly address biological reproducibility.

CD4+CD25+CD127- Tregs, CD4+CD25- non-Tregs, CD4 and CD8 cells were sorted. The clonotype originates from a human donor in good health. This chain joins TRBV5-1 and TRBJ2-1; a weak D match, TRBD1 (5 bases). Sample: CD4+ T cells from blood. This chain's CDR3 is CASSLELAGKNEQFF. The CDR3 DNA follows: TGCGCCAGCAGCTTGGAGTTGGCAGGGAAGAATGAGCAGTTCTTC.